Sequencing of this T cell receptor beta chain was carried out in a study of siplizumab effects on memory and regulatory T cells. Clones were sequenced by immunoSEQ multiplex PCR, and TCRdb holds only the in-frame ones, with some missing. The sample gives some 100,000 clones, 92% of which show up once; 0.73% is in the top ten. The trim removed 1 base at V and 6 bases at J, leaving 5 bases unmatched. The CDR3 spans 15 residues. Germline CDR1 and CDR2: SEHNR and FQNEAQ (reference sequence). The source material was Tregs sorted from blood. The receptor was derived from a human donor in good health. The V and J genes are TRBV7-9 and TRBJ2-3, with TRBD1 matching 9 bases. CDR3 in amino acids: CASSLVGQGFDTQYF. The CDR3 coding sequence is TGTGCCAGCAGCTTAGTGGGACAGGGTTTTGATACGCAGTATTTT.